Listed below are T cell receptor beta chains from one sample, sequenced in a study of cytomegalovirus exposure and HLA in healthy donors. Data came from immunoSEQ multiplex PCR; TCRdb stores just in-frame clones and leaves some out. The sample data list about 160,000 clones. Sequenced input: PBMCs. These TCRs come from a woman between 55 and 75 years old in good health and CMV-seronegative. CDR3s include the opening cysteine and the closing phenylalanine or tryptophan. D genes are given only for firm matches.

NA	TRBV29-1	TRBJ1-5	TGCAGCGTAGGGTCAGGGAGCAATCAGCCCCAGCATTTT	CSVGSGSNQPQHF
NA	TRBV19	TRBJ2-4	TGTGCCAGTAGTATTCAGGGGAGTGTAGCCAAAAACATTCAGTACTTC	CASSIQGSVAKNIQYF
NA	TRBV6-5	TRBJ2-5	TGTGCCAGCAGTTACTCGAGGGCGACAGAGACCCAGTACTTC	CASSYSRATETQYF
NA	TRBV7-9	TRBJ1-3	TGTGCCAGCAGCTTTTCCGTCTCTGGAAACACCATATATTTT	CASSFSVSGNTIYF
NA	TRBV30	TRBJ2-7	TGTGCCTGGGATTGGGCAGGGAACGACGAGCAGTACTTC	CAWDWAGNDEQYF
TRBD1	TRBV5-8	TRBJ1-5	TGTGCCAGCAGTCGACAGGGAATAGGGCAGCCCCAGCATTTT	CASSRQGIGQPQHF
TRBD1	TRBV7-9	TRBJ2-7	TGTGCCAGCAGCTTATCGTCCCGGGACAGGGATTACGAGCAGTACTTC	CASSLSSRDRDYEQYF
TRBD1	TRBV5-1	TRBJ1-2	TGCGCCAGCAGCTTGGACAGGGGAAGTCAGGGCTACACCTTC	CASSLDRGSQGYTF
NA	TRBV5-1	TRBJ1-1	TGCGCCAGCAGCGCCTGGGCGATTAACACTGAAGCTTTCTTT	CASSAWAINTEAFF
NA	TRBV11-2	TRBJ2-7	TGTGCCAGCAGCCCTAGGATGGTATCCTACGAGCAGTACTTC	CASSPRMVSYEQYF
NA	TRBV2	TRBJ2-1	TGTGCCAGCAGTAGACTAGCTCCACAGGGTGAGCAGTTCTTC	CASSRLAPQGEQFF
NA	TRBV7-2	TRBJ1-5	TGTGCCAGCAGCTTAGGGGGGGGCGCTCAGCCCCAGCATTTT	CASSLGGGAQPQHF
NA	TRBV10-2	TRBJ2-2	TGCGCCAGCAGTGAGTCTTACCTCGGCGGGGAGCTGTTTTTT	CASSESYLGGELFF
NA	TRBV4-2	TRBJ2-7	TGTGCCAGCAGCCAAGATTGGCGGAGCACCTACGAGCAGTACTTC	CASSQDWRSTYEQYF
NA	TRBV19	TRBJ2-1	TGTGCCAGTAGTATAGAGGGCAGGGGTCGTTCCAATGAGCAGTTCTTC	CASSIEGRGRSNEQFF
TRBD2	TRBV11-3	TRBJ2-1	TGTGCCAGCAGCTTCGGGACTAGCGGGTACAATGAGCAGTTCTTC	CASSFGTSGYNEQFF
TRBD2	TRBV4-2	TRBJ2-2	TGTGCCAGCAATGAGGTAGCGGGAGGCACCGGGGAGCTGTTTTTT	CASNEVAGGTGELFF
NA	TRBV7-9	TRBJ1-3	TGTGCCAGCAGCCGCACTCGGGAAGGGAGCTCTGGAAACACCATATATTTT	CASSRTREGSSGNTIYF
NA	TRBV12-5	TRBJ2-3	TGTGCTAGTGGTGTGTCAGGGACAGATACGCAGTATTTT	CASGVSGTDTQYF
NA	TRBV18	TRBJ1-1	TGTGCCAGCTCACGCTTACAGGAGGGCACTGAAGCTTTCTTT	CASSRLQEGTEAFF
NA	TRBV5-1	TRBJ2-7	TGCGCCAGCAGAGATCCCCGGGGGGCGGGTTACGAGCAGTACTTC	CASRDPRGAGYEQYF
NA	TRBV7-2	TRBJ2-1	TGTGCCAGCAGTCGCCGGAATGAGCAGTTCTTC	CASSRRNEQFF
NA	TRBV5-1	TRBJ2-3	TGCGCCAGCAGCTGGGGCTTGCAAAGCACAGATACGCAGTATTTT	CASSWGLQSTDTQYF
NA	TRBV7-9	TRBJ2-2	TGTGCCAGCAGCCCGAATACGGGTACCGGGGAGCTGTTTTTT	CASSPNTGTGELFF
TRBD2	TRBV7-3	TRBJ2-3	TGTGCCAGCAGCCCCTCCTGGGGGGGGAGCACAGATACGCAGTATTTT	CASSPSWGGSTDTQYF
TRBD1	TRBV4-2	TRBJ1-6	TGTGCCAGCAGCCAGGACAGACAGGGCGGCTCACCCCTCCACTTT	CASSQDRQGGSPLHF
NA	TRBV5-1	TRBJ1-1	TGCGCCAGCAGCTGGGCGGGGGACACTGAAGCTTTCTTT	CASSWAGDTEAFF
TRBD2	TRBV4-1	TRBJ2-3	TGCGCCAGCAGCCAAGAATGGACTAGCGGGTCGACAGATACGCAGTATTTT	CASSQEWTSGSTDTQYF
NA	TRBV27	TRBJ1-1	TGTGCCAGCAGTTTCCAGGGCTCCCCTGAAGCTTTCTTT	CASSFQGSPEAFF
TRBD1	TRBV10-3	TRBJ1-2	TGTGCCATCAGTGTACAGGGGGACTATGGCTACACCTTC	CAISVQGDYGYTF
NA	TRBV10-1	TRBJ2-1	TGCGCCAGCAGTGAGGGAGGGCCCAATGAGCAGTTCTTC	CASSEGGPNEQFF
TRBD1	TRBV6-1	TRBJ1-4	TGTGCCAGCATCATGGACAGGCCTCTAGAAAAACTGTTTTTT	CASIMDRPLEKLFF
NA	TRBV15	TRBJ1-2	TGTGCCACCAGCAGAGATGGGGCCAGAATCTATGGCTACACCTTC	CATSRDGARIYGYTF
TRBD1	TRBV7-2	TRBJ1-1	TGTGCCAGCAGTTTACGACAGGGGATAGGCACTGAAGCTTTCTTT	CASSLRQGIGTEAFF
TRBD2	TRBV5-6	TRBJ2-1	TGTGCCAGCAGCTTGGGGACTAGCGGGGGGCATAATGAGCAGTTCTTC	CASSLGTSGGHNEQFF
TRBD1	TRBV7-3	TRBJ1-2	TGTGCCAGCAGCTTACGACAGGGGGCCGGCTACACCTTC	CASSLRQGAGYTF
NA	TRBV29-1	TRBJ1-2	TGCAGCGTTGGAGGAGGGAACTATGGCTACACCTTC	CSVGGGNYGYTF
TRBD2	TRBV9	TRBJ2-5	TGTGCCAGCAGCGTAGCGGGGGGTAGGCAAGAGACCCAGTACTTC	CASSVAGGRQETQYF
NA	TRBV9	TRBJ2-7	TGTGCCAGCAGCGTACAGGGGTCCTACGAGCAGTACTTC	CASSVQGSYEQYF
TRBD1	TRBV5-5	TRBJ1-5	TGTGCCAGCAGCCCAAATACAGGGGGGAATCAGCCCCAGCATTTT	CASSPNTGGNQPQHF
NA	TRBV5-4	TRBJ2-2	TGTGCCAGCTCATCACGAGGGAAATCGGCCACCGGGGAGCTGTTTTTT	CASSSRGKSATGELFF
TRBD2	TRBV5-1	TRBJ2-7	TGCGCCAGCAGGAGACTAGCCACCTCCTACGAGCAGTACTTC	CASRRLATSYEQYF
TRBD2	TRBV6-5	TRBJ2-7	TGTGCCAGCAGTTACGGGACTAGCGGCTACGAGCAGTACTTC	CASSYGTSGYEQYF
TRBD1	TRBV27	TRBJ2-7	TGTGCCAGCAGTTTTCAGCCGGCGGACAGGGGGCGCATCTACGAGCAGTACTTC	CASSFQPADRGRIYEQYF
NA	TRBV4-1	TRBJ2-5	TGCGCCAGCAGCCAACCGCGTCAGGGGATTAAAGAGACCCAGTACTTC	CASSQPRQGIKETQYF
NA	TRBV10-3	TRBJ2-2	TGTGCCACAGGGGCGAACACCGGGGAGCTGTTTTTT	CATGANTGELFF
NA	TRBV11-2	TRBJ2-2	TGTGCCAGCAGCTTTTACTTACCCCGGGAGCTGTTTTTT	CASSFYLPRELFF
TRBD2	TRBV19	TRBJ2-3	TGTGCCAGTAGTATCGGACTAGCGGGATGGCCAGATACGCAGTATTTT	CASSIGLAGWPDTQYF
TRBD1	TRBV9	TRBJ2-5	TGTGCCAGCAGCTCCTACAGGGGTTCCCAAGAGACCCAGTACTTC	CASSSYRGSQETQYF
NA	TRBV15	TRBJ2-7	TGTGCCACCAGCAGGACACTGCCATCCTACGAGCAGTACTTC	CATSRTLPSYEQYF
NA	TRBV7-2	TRBJ2-7	TGTGCCAGCAGGTCTCTAGCCTCCTACGAGCAGTACTTC	CASRSLASYEQYF
NA	TRBV19	TRBJ1-2	TGTGCCAGTAGGCCCGGCGGGAAGAATGGCTACACCTTC	CASRPGGKNGYTF
NA	TRBV6-1	TRBJ1-5	TGTGCCAGCAGTGAAGGCGCTAGTGGGACTGCTCAGCCCCAGCATTTT	CASSEGASGTAQPQHF
TRBD2	TRBV11-2	TRBJ2-1	TGTGCCAGCAGCTTAGAAGGACTAGCGGCCCCGGAGCAGTTCTTC	CASSLEGLAAPEQFF
TRBD2	TRBV5-1	TRBJ2-5	TGCGCCAGCAGCTGGGGACTAGCGGGACCCGAGACCCAGTACTTC	CASSWGLAGPETQYF
TRBD1	TRBV6-1	TRBJ2-7	TGTGCCAGCAGCTGGGACAGGGGATTCTCCTACGAGCAGTACTTC	CASSWDRGFSYEQYF
TRBD1	TRBV7-2	TRBJ1-3	TGTGCCAGCAGCCCCGGGACAGGGGGATTTAGAAACACCATATATTTT	CASSPGTGGFRNTIYF